Listed here are 32 T cell receptor beta chains from one sample, sequenced in a study of Ad26.COV2.S vaccination and SARS-CoV-2 variants (dated by TCRdb to the early 2020s). Library method: the immunoSEQ multiplex PCR assay. TCRdb carries this immuneACCESS record with in-frame sequences only. Its versions omit some clonotypes, under half of them owing to an unresolved V gene in the studies checked, with the rest unexplained. The sample contains about 350,000 clones, about 86% of them found a single time. The ten largest clones add up to roughly 10% of the sample. The treatment or condition label, read with the paper, signifies: some 20 received Ad26.COV2.S at low or high dose, single or two shots; roughly five received placebo; per-sample allocation not given. For vaccine and placebo recipients, repertoires were sequenced using samples collected on day 63 after the first injection. This material consisted of peripheral blood, taken in a trial of Ad26.COV2.S vaccine versus placebo. These receptors all stem from a person between 18 and 65 years old who received the Ad26.COV2.S COVID-19 vaccine or a placebo.

This clone was detected a few times. This sequence joins TRBV4-1 and TRBJ2-7; TRBD2 agrees at 10 bases. Germline V gives CDR1 MGHRA, CDR2 YSYEKL. This CDR3 region has 17 residues. Losses at the gene ends were 1 base for V and 0 bases for J; bases not matched to a gene: 6. CDR3 loop: CASSQGSGRYSSYEQYF. DNA for the CDR3: TGCGCCAGCAGCCAAGGTAGCGGGAGGTATAGCTCCTACGAGCAGTACTTC.

J is TRBJ2-5 and V is TRBV5-1, with unresolved D. Germline V CDR1 and CDR2: SGHRS, YFSETQ. V lost 1 base to trimming and J lost 5 bases, with 3 bases between them. The length of the CDR3 is 11 residues. The CDR3 nucleotides are TGCGCCAGCAGCTTGTCGGAGACCCAGTACTTC. Translating gives CASSLSETQYF.

This chain uses TRBV18 with TRBJ2-5; a weak D match, TRBD1 (6 bases). The CDR3 runs to 12 residues. V dropped 8 bases and J dropped 3 bases, with 10 bases sitting between them. Per germline, CDR1 KGHSH and CDR2 LQKENI. In nucleotides, the CDR3 is TGTGCCAGCGCCCGGACAGAAGAGACCCAGTACTTC. It specifies CASARTEETQYF.

The V call is TRBV5-6, the J call TRBJ1-2, with TRBD1 as a possible D gene (5 bases). The CDR3 runs 14 residues. Germline-derived CDR1 and CDR2 are SGHDT and YYEEEE. V was trimmed by 1 base and J by 3 bases, leaving 10 bases between them. CDR3 sequence reads: CASSLRQGHYGYTF. In nucleotides, the CDR3 is TGTGCCAGCAGCTTGAGGCAGGGCCACTATGGCTACACCTTC.

The chain joins TRBV9 to TRBJ2-1; maybe TRBD2 (5 bases). In germline, CDR1 is SGDLS, CDR2 YYNGEE. Trimming removed 9 bases from V and 11 bases from J, with 15 bases in between. The CDR3 totals 11 residues. The CDR3 bases are TGTGCCACTTATAGCGCTCCGAAGCAGTTCTTC. This gives the protein CATYSAPKQFF.

The V gene is TRBV14, the J gene TRBJ2-7; tentatively, D is TRBD1 (6 bases). The V end lost 8 bases, the J end lost 2 bases, and 19 bases lay between the germline ends. Germline V CDR1 and CDR2: SGHDN, FVKESK. The CDR3 is made up of 15 amino acids. The DNA for the CDR3 is TGTGCCAGCGCGGCCTCAACAGGGATCCCCTACGAGCAGTACTTC. It codes for CASAASTGIPYEQYF.

The chain employs TRBV13 and TRBJ2-3; the match to TRBD2 covers 8 bases. This CDR3 comprises 17 residues. J was trimmed by 2 bases and V by 0 bases; bases with no gene match: 7. Per germline, CDR1 PRHDT and CDR2 FYEKMQ (reference sequence). The CDR3 DNA follows: TGTGCCAGCAGCTTAGGAGCCTCCGGGGGGGCCACAGATACGCAGTATTTT. As protein: CASSLGASGGATDTQYF.

The chain couples TRBV2 to TRBJ1-1, with 7 bases fitting TRBD1. The germline V gene encodes CDR1 SNHLY and CDR2 FYNNEI. CDR3 length equals 15 residues. With V trimmed by 8 bases and J by 1 base, 10 bases remained unmatched. CDR3: CASPQGSGANTEAFF. The DNA for the CDR3 is TGTGCCAGCCCACAGGGGTCTGGGGCGAACACTGAAGCTTTCTTT.

The gene calls are TRBV4-1 and TRBJ2-3; the D gene is possibly TRBD2 (6 bases). V gave up 1 base and J gave up 0 bases, with 11 bases separating them. Germline V gene lookup returns CDR1 MGHRA and CDR2 YSYEKL. The CDR3 sequence is 16 residues long. The CDR3 sequence: CASSQATGESTDTQYF. CDR3 nucleotides: TGCGCCAGCAGCCAAGCAACGGGGGAAAGCACAGATACGCAGTATTTT.

The chain carries TRBV29-1 and TRBJ2-2, with D possibly being TRBD1 (5 bases). This CDR3 spans 15 amino acids. Trimming took off 4 bases at V and 4 bases at J, with 16 bases between the two ends. Germline lookup yields CDR1 SQVTM and CDR2 ANQGSEA. The CDR3 sequence: CSVGKQATGTGELFF. The CDR3 nucleotides are TGCAGCGTTGGTAAACAGGCTACGGGCACCGGGGAGCTGTTTTTT.

This CDR3 is CASSRGTGDYEQYF. For the CDR3, the DNA is TGCGCCAGCAGCCGAGGGACAGGGGACTACGAGCAGTACTTC. This chain uses TRBV5-1 with TRBJ2-7; TRBD1 matches 10 bases. Trimming at V came to 4 bases and at J to 3 bases, leaving 4 bases not matched to a gene. The length of the CDR3 is 14 residues. Germline V gene data show CDR1 as SGHRS and CDR2 as YFSETQ.

This clone was observed a handful of times. The genes are TRBV10-1 and TRBJ2-7; no reliable D call. Germline CDR1 is WNHNN and CDR2 is SYGVQD (reference sequence). The CDR3 has 12 residues. Trimming removed 3 bases from V and 6 bases from J, with 9 bases in between. The CDR3 loop reads CASSDGVLEQYF. For the CDR3, the DNA is TGCGCCAGCAGTGATGGGGTCCTCGAGCAGTACTTC.

V and J are TRBV28 and TRBJ2-3; 9 nucleotides match TRBD2. The CDR3 runs 15 residues. Germline trimming cut 2 bases from V and 2 bases from J; bases unmatched to any gene: 2. Germline CDR1 reads MDHEN; CDR2 reads SYDVKM. The CDR3, as DNA: TGTGCCAGCAGTTTAGGCGGGGGGGACACAGATACGCAGTATTTT. Amino acids: CASSLGGGDTDTQYF.

The genes are TRBV11-2 and TRBJ1-2; TRBD1 matches at 7 bases. V was pared by 5 bases and J by 3 bases, with 9 bases of the junction left unmatched. Per germline, CDR1 SGHAT and CDR2 FQNNGV. There are 15 residues in the CDR3. CDR3 nucleotides: TGTGCCAGCAGCGAGACAGGGTTGGGGGACTATGGCTACACCTTC. Protein: CASSETGLGDYGYTF.

This clone showed up just once. V usage is TRBV10-1 and J usage is TRBJ1-1, with D uncertain. CDR1 is WNHNN, CDR2 SYGVQD, per germline (reference sequence). The V and J ends lost 4 bases and 5 bases respectively, with 11 bases between them. The CDR3 extends over 13 amino acids. The CDR3 loop reads CASSGWLGTEAFF. In DNA, the CDR3 is TGCGCCAGCAGTGGATGGTTGGGAACTGAAGCTTTCTTT.

The gene calls are TRBV18 and TRBJ2-1, with D unclear. The CDR3 has 14 residues. From germline, CDR1 is KGHSH and CDR2 LQKENI. The V end was cut by 0 bases, the J end by 7 bases, with 10 bases between. The CDR3 nucleotides are TGTGCCAGCTCACCACCCGGAGTAAGTAATGAGCAGTTCTTC. It encodes CASSPPGVSNEQFF.

The genes are TRBV25-1 and TRBJ1-1, with 8 bases matching TRBD1. Germline trimming cut 3 bases from V and 7 bases from J; bases unmatched to any gene: 4. The germline V gene has CDR1 MGHDK and CDR2 SYGVNS. CDR3 size: 13 residues. The CDR3 bases are TGTGCCAGCAGTGAGGGGGACAGGAGTGAAGCTTTCTTT. It yields the protein CASSEGDRSEAFF.

As concerns this clone: One junction end does not reproduce the germline sequence, and a read error may be involved. The CDR3 DNA sequence: TGTGCCAGCAGCCAAGGGGGGGCAAGTCCGCTGGAATTT. It translates to CASSQGGASPLEF. The chain uses TRBV4-2 and TRBJ1-5; D may be TRBD1 (6 bases). The CDR3 covers 13 residues. Germline V gives CDR1 LGHNA, CDR2 YNFKEQ.

The chain is built from TRBV5-1 and TRBJ1-1; TRBD1 is a possible D gene (6 bases). Germline values: CDR1 SGHRS, CDR2 YFSETQ. Trimming left V 1 base short and J 3 bases short, with 13 bases between. The CDR3 spans 15 residues. CDR3 DNA sequence: TGCGCCAGCAGCTTGATGTCAGGACAGTACACTGAAGCTTTCTTT. Its translation is CASSLMSGQYTEAFF. Using reference TRBV5-1 and TRBJ1-1 for the parts outside the CDR3, the full variable domain is KAGVTQTPRYLIKTRGQQVTLSCSPISGHRSVSWYQQTPGQGLQFLFEYFSETQRNKGNFPGRFSGRQFSNSRSEMNVSTLELGDSALYLCASSLMSGQYTEAFFGQGTRLTVV.

The chain recombines TRBV7-2 with TRBJ1-1, with D unresolved. The CDR3 length is 14 residues. V lost 5 bases to trimming and J lost 0 bases, with 10 bases between them. The germline gives CDR1 SGHTA, CDR2 FQGNSA. The CDR3 coding sequence is TGTGCCAGCAGCAAGCCAGAACTGAACACTGAAGCTTTCTTT. Amino acid sequence: CASSKPELNTEAFF.

Only one count was recorded for this clone. CDR3 protein: CASSNRARDTQYF. The CDR3 DNA is TGTGCCAGTAGTAACAGGGCGCGGGATACGCAGTATTTT. The gene calls are TRBV19 and TRBJ2-3, with D maybe TRBD1 (6 bases). The CDR3 is 13 residues long. Deletions cut 4 bases from V and 6 bases from J, with 11 bases between. Germline CDR1 and CDR2: LNHDA and SQIVND (reference sequence).

The chain is built from TRBV7-9 and TRBJ2-7, with a weak D call TRBD1 (5 bases). Germline loops: CDR1 SEHNR, CDR2 FQNEAQ (reference sequence). V dropped 10 bases and J dropped 2 bases, with 18 bases sitting between them. The CDR3 is 14 residues long. CDR3 sequence: CATQGRQGPYEQYF. The CDR3 coding sequence is TGTGCCACCCAAGGGCGGCAGGGTCCCTACGAGCAGTACTTC.

The gene calls are TRBV4-3 and TRBJ1-5; tentatively, D is TRBD1 (5 bases). This CDR3 contains 15 residues. The germline V and J ends were trimmed by 0 bases and 2 bases, with 8 bases remaining between them. Germline V lookup: CDR1 LGHNA, CDR2 YSLEER. CDR3 residues: CASSQDPQGNQPQHF. Here the CDR3 DNA reads TGCGCCAGCAGCCAAGATCCACAGGGCAATCAGCCCCAGCATTTT.

The chain employs TRBV6-2 or TRBV6-3 and TRBJ2-7; the D gene is possibly TRBD2 (6 bases). Germline V gives CDR1 MNHEY, CDR2 SVGEGT. The germline V and J ends were trimmed by 5 bases and 0 bases, with 14 bases remaining between them. The CDR3 consists of 15 residues. The CDR3 is CASSATSLASYEQYF. In nucleotides, the CDR3 is TGTGCCAGCAGTGCCACTAGCCTCGCCTCCTACGAGCAGTACTTC.

The rearrangement links TRBV23-1 to TRBJ2-1; weak D call: TRBD2 (7 bases). TRBV23-1 is annotated as an ORF whose role is uncertain. V dropped 0 bases and J dropped 4 bases, with 22 bases sitting between them. This CDR3 spans 19 amino acids. The DNA for the CDR3 is TGCGCCAGCAGTCAATCGAGGGAGGGTTACAGCGGGACATACAATGAGCAGTTCTTC. Its translation is CASSQSREGYSGTYNEQFF.

The chain links TRBV12-5 to TRBJ2-2; TRBD1 or TRBD2 may be the D gene (5 bases each). The CDR3 is 15 amino acids. The V end lost 5 bases, the J end lost 6 bases, and 16 bases lay between the germline ends. CDR1 and CDR2 (germline): LGHNT, FRNRAP. The CDR3 DNA reads TGTGCTAGTGGTCCCTGGACTGGGGCCCCCGGGGAGCTGTTTTTT. Its translation is CASGPWTGAPGELFF.

The V call is TRBV19, the J call TRBJ1-5; D remains ambiguous. CDR1 and CDR2 (germline): LNHDA, SQIVND (reference sequence). The CDR3 totals 14 residues. The V end was cut by 6 bases, the J end by 2 bases, with 11 bases between. CDR3 sequence: CASRGGRGNQPQHF. For the CDR3, the DNA is TGTGCCAGTAGGGGAGGGAGGGGCAATCAGCCCCAGCATTTT.

V gene TRBV5-4 combines with J gene TRBJ1-1; the D gene is possibly TRBD1 (6 bases). The germline V gene encodes CDR1 SGHNT and CDR2 YYREEE (reference sequence). This CDR3 has 13 residues. V dropped 5 bases and J dropped 5 bases, with 13 bases sitting between them. This chain's CDR3 is CASRIQGYTEAFF. The CDR3, as DNA: TGTGCCAGCAGGATACAGGGTTATACTGAAGCTTTCTTT.

V and J are TRBV5-1 and TRBJ1-3, with D hard to call. This CDR3 spans 18 amino acids. Trimming removed 4 bases at V and 0 bases at J, with 20 bases between. The germline V gene encodes CDR1 SGHRS and CDR2 YFSETQ. The CDR3 coding sequence is TGCGCCAGCAGCAAAGGAGGCGCGGCTGTCAGCTCTGGAAACACCATATATTTT. The encoded protein is CASSKGGAAVSSGNTIYF.

This clone was found once. The chain couples TRBV19 to TRBJ2-1; 9 bases are a match to TRBD2. The CDR3 covers 12 residues. CDR1 is LNHDA, CDR2 SQIVND, per germline (reference sequence). V was clipped by 7 bases and J by 12 bases; unmatched bases: 7. The CDR3 protein is CASTSTSGRQFF. The CDR3 nucleotides are TGTGCCAGTACCTCAACTAGCGGGCGGCAGTTCTTC.

V usage is TRBV28 and J usage is TRBJ2-1, with 7 bases aligning to TRBD2. The ends lost 6 bases at V and 3 bases at J; junction bases unmatched: 8. CDR1 is MDHEN and CDR2 is SYDVKM in the germline V gene. The CDR3 consists of 15 residues. CDR3 protein: CASSKPGLSYNEQFF. CDR3 nucleotides: TGTGCCAGCAGCAAACCGGGACTAAGCTACAATGAGCAGTTCTTC.

J is TRBJ1-2 and V is TRBV19; no reliable D call. V gave up 8 bases and J gave up 0 bases, with 7 bases separating them. This CDR3 is 12 amino acids long. Germline V gives CDR1 LNHDA, CDR2 SQIVND (reference sequence). This CDR3 reads CASRTANYGYTF. CDR3 bases: TGTGCCAGTCGGACGGCTAACTATGGCTACACCTTC.